This T cell receptor (beta chain) was identified in a study of blood T cell repertoires in COVID-19 (dated by TCRdb to 2020 to 2021). A note on the overall study: Samples covering the acute and convalescent phases of COVID-19 were provided by collaborators in the United States, Italy and Spain. The prospective study material was composed of cDNA or gDNA derived from T cells, B-cell-depleted T cells, or PBMCs. The dataset comprised deeply sampled blood TCRbeta repertoires from subjects exposed to, actively infected with, or recovered from COVID-19. The repertoires were released in a freely available public database meant as a resource for research on the immune response to SARS-CoV-2. The samples were drawn from the first 160 participants of the ongoing ImmuneRACE study and from some 1,300 subjects provided by 6 global collaborators. Sample metadata almost always included a de-identified subject ID, COVID-19 status, age in years and sex. Where available, HLA class I and class II types were obtained from metadata supplied by the sample provider rather than from assay-based typing. Here is what the overall study found, with its caveats: The amount of clinical and demographic metadata varied by source and participant and was provided uncurated.

The sample holds a few counts of this clone. Its antigen has not been determined. There are no base qualities to consult, and no much larger clone falls within one base. TCRbeta CDR3 regions were amplified from genomic DNA by means of the immunoSEQ Assay, a bias-controlled multiplex PCR. The original methods were these. The number of nucleated cells in each sample was estimated by amplification of reference gene primers within the assay. To quantify the absolute abundance of each unique TCRbeta CDR3 rearrangement, sequence reads were collapsed and filtered. Productive Simpson clonality was computed per sample as the square root of Simpson's diversity index over productive rearrangements. TCRdb limited this immuneACCESS table to in-frame rearrangements with V and J called. A share of clones is missing; checked studies link under half to unresolved V genes, and the rest is unexplained. Clone size and V and J calls were adopted from that table, with D and trimming inferred from the DNA. This sample lists approximately 250,000 clones; approximately 80% were detected once. The ten biggest clones cover around 6.8% of the sample.

CDR1 and CDR2, per the germline V gene (reference sequence), are LNHNV and YYDKDF. The V and J ends are trimmed by 0 bases and 5 bases, leaving 7 bases between them. From the cysteine through the phenylalanine, the CDR3 covers 13 amino acids. Kept here is only the CDR3 DNA, which spans 39 bases and is read in frame from base 1. Each collaborating institution followed its own protocols to collect whole blood in K2EDTA tubes. For TCRbeta analysis, collaborators shipped samples in one of three forms: frozen whole blood, isolated PBMCs, or DNA extracted from either of those sample types. Sequenced input: peripheral blood. The rearranged segments are TRBV15 and TRBJ2-5; confidence is insufficient to name the D gene. The sequence derives from a woman aged 45-65 years with acute or convalescent COVID-19. CDR3 sequence: CATSRDLEETQYF. The nucleotide sequence reads as follows: TGTGCCACCAGCAGAGATCTGGAGGAGACCCAGTACTTC.